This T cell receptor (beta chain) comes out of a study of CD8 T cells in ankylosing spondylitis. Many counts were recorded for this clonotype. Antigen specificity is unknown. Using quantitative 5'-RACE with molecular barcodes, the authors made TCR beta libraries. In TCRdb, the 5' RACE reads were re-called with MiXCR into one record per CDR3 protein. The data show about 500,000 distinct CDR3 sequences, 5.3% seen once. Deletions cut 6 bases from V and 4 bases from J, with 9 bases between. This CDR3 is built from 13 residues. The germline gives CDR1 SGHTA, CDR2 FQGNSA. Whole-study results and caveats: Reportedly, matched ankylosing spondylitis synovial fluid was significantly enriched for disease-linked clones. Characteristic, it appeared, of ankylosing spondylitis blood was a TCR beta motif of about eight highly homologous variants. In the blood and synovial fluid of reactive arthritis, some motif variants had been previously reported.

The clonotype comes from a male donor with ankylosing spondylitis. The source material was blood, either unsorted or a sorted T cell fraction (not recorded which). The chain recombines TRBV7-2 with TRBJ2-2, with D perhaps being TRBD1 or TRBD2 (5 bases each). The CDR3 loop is CASRRDPTGELFF. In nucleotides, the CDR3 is TGTGCCAGCAGAAGGGACCCCACCGGGGAGCTGTTTTTT. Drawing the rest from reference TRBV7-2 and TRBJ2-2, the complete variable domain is GAGVSQSPSNKVTEKGKDVELRCDPISGHTALYWYRQSLGQGLEFLIYFQGNSAPDKSGLPSDRFSAERTGGSVSTLTIQRTQQEDSAVYLCASRRDPTGELFFGEGSRLTVL.